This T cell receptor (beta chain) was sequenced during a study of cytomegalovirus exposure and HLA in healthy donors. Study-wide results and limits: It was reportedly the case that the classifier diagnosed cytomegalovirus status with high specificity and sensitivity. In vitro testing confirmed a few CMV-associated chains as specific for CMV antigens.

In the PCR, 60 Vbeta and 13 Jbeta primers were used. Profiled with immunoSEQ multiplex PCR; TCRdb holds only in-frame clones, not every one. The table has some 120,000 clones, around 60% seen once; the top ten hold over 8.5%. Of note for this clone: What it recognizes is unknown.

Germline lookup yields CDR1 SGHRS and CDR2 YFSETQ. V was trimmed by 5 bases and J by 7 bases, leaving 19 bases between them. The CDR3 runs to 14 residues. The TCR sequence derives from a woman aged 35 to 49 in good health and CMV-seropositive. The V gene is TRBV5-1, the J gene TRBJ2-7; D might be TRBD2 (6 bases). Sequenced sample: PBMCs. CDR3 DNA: TGCGCCAGCAGTCGTGGCGGGCTAGCGTTAGAGCAGTACTTC. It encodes CASSRGGLALEQYF.